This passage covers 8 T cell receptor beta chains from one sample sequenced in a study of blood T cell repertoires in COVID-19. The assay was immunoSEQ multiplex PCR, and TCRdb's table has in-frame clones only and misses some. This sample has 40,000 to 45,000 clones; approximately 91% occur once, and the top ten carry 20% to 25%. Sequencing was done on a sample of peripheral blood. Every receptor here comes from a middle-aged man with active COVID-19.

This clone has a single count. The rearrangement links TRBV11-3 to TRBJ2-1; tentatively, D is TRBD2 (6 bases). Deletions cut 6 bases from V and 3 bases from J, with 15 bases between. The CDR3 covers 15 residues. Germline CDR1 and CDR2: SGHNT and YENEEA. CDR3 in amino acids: CASSLSGSDYNEQFF. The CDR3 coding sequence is TGTGCCAGCAGTCTTAGCGGTTCCGACTACAATGAGCAGTTCTTC.

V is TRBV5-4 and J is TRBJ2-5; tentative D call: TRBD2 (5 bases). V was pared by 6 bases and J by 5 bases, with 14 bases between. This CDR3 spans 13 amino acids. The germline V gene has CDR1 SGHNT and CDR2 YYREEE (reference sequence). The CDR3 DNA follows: TGTGCCAGCACCCACCCGGGGTCGGAGACCCAGTACTTC. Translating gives CASTHPGSETQYF. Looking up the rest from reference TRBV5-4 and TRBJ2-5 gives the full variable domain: ETGVTQSPTHLIKTRGQQVTLRCSSQSGHNTVSWYQQALGQGPQFIFQYYREEENGRGNFPPRFSGLQFPNYSSELNVNALELDDSALYLCASTHPGSETQYFGPGTRLLVL.

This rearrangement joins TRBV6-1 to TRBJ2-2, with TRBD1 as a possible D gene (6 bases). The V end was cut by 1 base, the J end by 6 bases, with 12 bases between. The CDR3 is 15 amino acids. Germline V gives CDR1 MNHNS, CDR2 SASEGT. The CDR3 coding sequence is TGTGCCAGCAGTGAAGTTACAGGGTGGGCCGGGGAGCTGTTTTTT. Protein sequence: CASSEVTGWAGELFF.

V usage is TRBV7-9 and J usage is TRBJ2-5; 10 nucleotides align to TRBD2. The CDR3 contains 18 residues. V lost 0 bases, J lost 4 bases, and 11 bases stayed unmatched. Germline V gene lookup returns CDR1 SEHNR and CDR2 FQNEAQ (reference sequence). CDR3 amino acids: CASSLARRTSGRGETQYF. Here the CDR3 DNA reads TGTGCCAGCAGCTTAGCGCGAAGGACTAGCGGAAGGGGAGAGACCCAGTACTTC.

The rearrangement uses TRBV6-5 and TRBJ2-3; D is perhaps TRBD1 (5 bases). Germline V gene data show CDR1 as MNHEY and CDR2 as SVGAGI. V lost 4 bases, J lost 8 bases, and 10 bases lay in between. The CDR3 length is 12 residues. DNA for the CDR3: TGTGCCAGCAGTTTCCAGGGTGGTACGCAGTATTTT. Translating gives CASSFQGGTQYF.

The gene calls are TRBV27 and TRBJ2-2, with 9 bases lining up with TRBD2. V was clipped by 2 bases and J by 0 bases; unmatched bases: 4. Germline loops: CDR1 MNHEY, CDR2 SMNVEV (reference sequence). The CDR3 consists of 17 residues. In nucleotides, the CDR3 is TGTGCCAGCAGTTTACGGACTAGCGCCGCGAACACCGGGGAGCTGTTTTTT. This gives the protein CASSLRTSAANTGELFF.

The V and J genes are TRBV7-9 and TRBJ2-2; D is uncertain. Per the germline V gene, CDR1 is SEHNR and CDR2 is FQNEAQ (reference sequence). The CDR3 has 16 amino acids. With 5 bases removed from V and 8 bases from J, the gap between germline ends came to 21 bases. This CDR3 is CASSLPEASGMGELFF. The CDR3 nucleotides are TGTGCCAGCAGCCTGCCGGAAGCCTCAGGAATGGGGGAGCTGTTTTTT.

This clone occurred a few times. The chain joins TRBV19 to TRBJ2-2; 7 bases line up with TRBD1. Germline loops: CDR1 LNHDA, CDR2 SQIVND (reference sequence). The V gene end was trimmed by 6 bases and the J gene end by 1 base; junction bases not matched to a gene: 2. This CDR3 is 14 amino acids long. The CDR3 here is CASRQGQNTGELFF. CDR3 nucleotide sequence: TGTGCCAGTAGACAGGGGCAGAACACCGGGGAGCTGTTTTTT.